The source of this T cell receptor (beta chain) is a study of cytomegalovirus exposure and HLA in healthy donors. The J segment lost 4 bases and the V segment lost 3 bases, leaving 5 bases of the junction unmatched. CDR1 and CDR2 (germline): MNHNS, SASEGT. CDR3 size: 16 residues. Study-level points and caveats: CMV serostatus was the sole immune exposure data available.

This clone was detected a few times. What it binds is unknown. Amplification used 60 Vbeta primers and 13 Jbeta primers. Sequencing used immunoSEQ multiplex PCR; TCRdb keeps in-frame clones, though not all of them. The sample lists approximately 110,000 clones, 60% to 85% occurring once. Sequencing used PBMCs. The chain couples TRBV6-1 to TRBJ2-3; 12 bases fit TRBD2. The receptor comes from a female donor in good health and CMV-seropositive. The CDR3 DNA sequence: TGTGCCAGCAGTGATCTAGCGGGGGGGAGGGCAGATACGCAGTATTTT. Encoded protein: CASSDLAGGRADTQYF.